A selection of T cell receptor beta chains follows, all from one sample in a study of monozygotic twins with inflammatory bowel disease. TCRdb re-called the 5' RACE reads, yielding one record per CDR3 amino acid sequence without DNA. Its table lists roughly 170,000 distinct CDR3 sequences. The specimen sequenced was blood. All receptors derive from a human donor with ulcerative colitis or Crohn's disease, or a healthy co-twin of an affected twin (not recorded which). CDR3s include the opening cysteine and the closing phenylalanine or tryptophan. Each record gives: J gene, V gene, CDR3 protein.

J: TRBJ2-1; V: TRBV30; CDR3: CAWSPGNEQFF
J: TRBJ2-3; V: TRBV11-2; CDR3: CASSSGFTDTQYF
J: TRBJ2-5; V: TRBV5-1; CDR3: CASSWSLAGGVEGETQYF
J: TRBJ2-2; V: TRBV13; CDR3: CASSLWSRELFF
J: TRBJ2-5; V: TRBV28; CDR3: CASSFLGQVRETQYF
J: TRBJ2-1; V: TRBV5-1; CDR3: CASTLSSKTSPYYNEQFF
J: TRBJ1-3; V: TRBV7-6; CDR3: CASSLERDTIYF
J: TRBJ2-1; V: TRBV24-1; CDR3: CATRGAGNEQFF
J: TRBJ2-3; V: TRBV7-6; CDR3: CASSRTSGGITDTQYF
J: TRBJ2-1; V: TRBV5-1; CDR3: CASSFNTPYNEQFF